This TCR beta chain comes out of a study of patients and donors after allogeneic stem cell transplantation. MiXCR was run by TCRdb on the RT-PCR reads, yielding one entry per CDR3 protein. The sample has about 960,000 distinct CDR3 sequences; about a sixth are singletons. This clonotype is a singleton in its sample. This CDR3 comprises 17 residues. After removal of 5 bases from V and 0 bases from J, the junction contained 4 bases not matched to a gene. CDR1 and CDR2 (germline): KGHSH, LQKENI. The specimen was blood, either unsorted or a sorted T cell fraction (not recorded which). This clonotype was obtained from a human donor who was either an allogeneic HSCT recipient or a stem cell or donor lymphocyte infusion donor (not recorded which). It is not recorded whose cells these are; they may come from a transplant donor. The chain uses TRBV18 and TRBJ2-3; 14 bases align to TRBD2. Here the CDR3 reads CASSARTSGRSTDTQYF. The CDR3 DNA reads TGTGCCAGCTCAGCTCGGACTAGCGGGAGGAGCACAGATACGCAGTATTTT. Full variable domain (rest looked up from reference TRBV18 and TRBJ2-3): NAGVMQNPRHLVRRRGQEARLRCSPMKGHSHVYWYRQLPEEGLKFMVYLQKENIIDESGMPKERFSAEFPKEGPSILRIQQVVRGDSAAYFCASSARTSGRSTDTQYFGPGTRLTVL.